The 26 T cell receptor beta chains given below trace back to one sample, sequenced in a study of cytomegalovirus exposure and HLA in healthy donors. This PCR relied on a set of 60 Vbeta primers and 13 Jbeta primers. Sequencing was performed with immunoSEQ multiplex PCR; in TCRdb, only in-frame clones are kept and a portion is missing. The sample has approximately 84,000 clones; roughly 77% are singletons. The material sequenced was PBMCs. The source of these receptors is a man aged 40-49 years in good health and CMV-seronegative.

The rearrangement joins TRBV6-5 to TRBJ2-1, with D possibly matching TRBD2 (7 bases). The CDR3 contains 15 residues. The germline CDR1 and CDR2 sequences are MNHEY and SVGAGI. The germline V and J ends were trimmed by 6 bases and 5 bases, with 17 bases remaining between them. This chain's CDR3 is CASSGEGEEDNEQFF. CDR3 in DNA: TGTGCCAGCAGCGGGGAGGGGGAAGAGGACAATGAGCAGTTCTTC.

This clone came up once. This chain uses TRBV5-1 with TRBJ1-3; no clear D gene. This CDR3 is 16 amino acids long. V was cut by 5 bases and J by 3 bases, with 18 bases left in between. Germline CDR1 SGHRS, CDR2 YFSETQ. The CDR3 loop is CASSRFGQLGGNTIYF. The DNA for the CDR3 is TGCGCCAGCAGTCGTTTTGGGCAACTGGGTGGAAACACCATATATTTT. The whole variable domain, remainder taken from reference TRBV5-1 and TRBJ1-3, is KAGVTQTPRYLIKTRGQQVTLSCSPISGHRSVSWYQQTPGQGLQFLFEYFSETQRNKGNFPGRFSGRQFSNSRSEMNVSTLELGDSALYLCASSRFGQLGGNTIYFGEGSWLTVV.

The rearrangement joins TRBV5-6 to TRBJ1-5; 7 nucleotides align to TRBD1. V was pared by 0 bases and J by 3 bases, with 3 bases of the junction left unmatched. Germline V gene lookup returns CDR1 SGHDT and CDR2 YYEEEE. The CDR3 contains 15 residues. The CDR3 DNA follows: TGTGCCAGCAGCTTGGCGGGACAGTTCAATCAGCCCCAGCATTTT. Protein: CASSLAGQFNQPQHF.

This chain joins TRBV29-1 and TRBJ2-3; 7 bases fit TRBD2. Germline values: CDR1 SQVTM, CDR2 ANQGSEA. The ends lost 1 base at V and 0 bases at J; junction bases unmatched: 7. The length of the CDR3 is 16 residues. The CDR3 is CSVEGLGGGSTDTQYF. For the CDR3, the DNA is TGCAGCGTTGAAGGGTTAGGCGGGGGTAGCACAGATACGCAGTATTTT.

This clone was observed a single time. The CDR3 reads CATRRGAYQETQYF. CDR3 nucleotides: TGTGCCACCCGGAGAGGTGCTTACCAAGAGACCCAGTACTTC. This chain uses TRBV28 with TRBJ2-5; D ambiguous. This CDR3 spans 14 amino acids. Trimming pared 10 bases from V and 0 bases from J, leaving 15 bases between. From germline, CDR1 is MDHEN and CDR2 SYDVKM.

This clone has only a few counts. The J gene is TRBJ2-4, the V gene TRBV9; TRBD2 matches at 8 bases. Germline V gene sequence: CDR1 SGDLS, CDR2 YYNGEE. J was trimmed by 5 bases and V by 3 bases; bases with no gene match: 7. The CDR3 length is 15 residues. The CDR3 sequence is CASSASGSLQNIQYF. In DNA, the CDR3 is TGTGCCAGCAGCGCGAGCGGGAGTTTACAAAACATTCAGTACTTC. The whole variable domain, filled in from reference TRBV9 and TRBJ2-4, reads DSGVTQTPKHLITATGQRVTLRCSPRSGDLSVYWYQQSLDQGLQFLIQYYNGEERAKGNILERFSAQQFPDLHSELNLSSLELGDSALYFCASSASGSLQNIQYFGAGTRLSVL.

The chain links TRBV10-1 to TRBJ1-2, with D perhaps matching TRBD1 (6 bases). CDR1 and CDR2 from the germline V gene are WNHNN and SYGVQD (reference sequence). This CDR3 spans 13 amino acids. V lost 3 bases and J lost 3, with 8 bases in between. DNA of the CDR3: TGCGCCAGCAGTGACAGGGGTGACTATGGCTACACCTTC. Protein: CASSDRGDYGYTF.

J is TRBJ1-1 and V is TRBV28, with 7 bases matching TRBD1. Germline V lookup: CDR1 MDHEN, CDR2 SYDVKM. This CDR3 has 15 amino acids. J gave up 1 base and V 4 bases, and 6 bases lay outside the gene matches. CDR3 in amino acids: CASSSPGGPNTEAFF. The CDR3 nucleotides are TGTGCCAGCAGTTCCCCAGGGGGTCCGAACACTGAAGCTTTCTTT.

The gene calls are TRBV6-1 and TRBJ2-7, with 13 bases that match TRBD2. The CDR3 spans 20 residues. The ends lost 4 bases at V and 7 bases at J; junction bases unmatched: 22. Germline V gene lookup returns CDR1 MNHNS and CDR2 SASEGT. The CDR3 is CASSAFPRLAGGGPFTEQYF. CDR3 DNA: TGTGCCAGCAGTGCCTTCCCCCGACTAGCGGGAGGAGGGCCGTTTACGGAGCAGTACTTC.

The rearrangement uses TRBV5-6 and TRBJ2-5; D perhaps matches TRBD2 (5 bases). Per the germline V gene, CDR1 is SGHDT and CDR2 is YYEEEE. The CDR3 extends over 15 amino acids. V was shortened by 4 bases and J by 5 bases, with 18 bases between the two germline ends. The CDR3 region is CASSPSTLIKETQYF. CDR3 nucleotides: TGTGCCAGCAGCCCTAGCACCCTGATAAAGGAGACCCAGTACTTC. Full variable domain (rest looked up from reference TRBV5-6 and TRBJ2-5): DAGVTQSPTHLIKTRGQQVTLRCSPKSGHDTVSWYQQALGQGPQFIFQYYEEEERQRGNFPDRFSGHQFPNYSSELNVNALLLGDSALYLCASSPSTLIKETQYFGPGTRLLVL.

There are a few counts of this clone. This sequence joins TRBV10-3 and TRBJ2-3; D is possibly TRBD1 (5 bases). Trimming took off 3 bases at V and 6 bases at J, with 13 bases between the two ends. Germline V gene lookup returns CDR1 ENHRY and CDR2 SYGVKD. The length of the CDR3 is 14 residues. The DNA for the CDR3 is TGTGCCATCAGTGATAGGGGCCGGACGGATACGCAGTATTTT. Encoded protein: CAISDRGRTDTQYF.

The J gene is TRBJ2-7, the V gene TRBV7-6; TRBD2 aligns across 11 bases. J lost 2 bases, V lost 4 bases, and 10 bases had no gene match. Germline CDR1 and CDR2: SGHVS and FNYEAQ. The CDR3 length is 17 residues. CDR3 in DNA: TGTGCCAGCAGCTCTCTAGCGGGGGGCCTATCTACCTACGAGCAGTACTTC. Protein: CASSSLAGGLSTYEQYF.

The genes are TRBV5-1 and TRBJ1-1; D is undetermined. Germline CDR1 SGHRS, CDR2 YFSETQ. Trimming shortened V by 0 bases and J by 3 bases, and 9 bases separated the two germline ends. This CDR3 contains 14 residues. The CDR3: CASSLVGGDTEAFF. Written as DNA, the CDR3 is TGCGCCAGCAGCTTGGTGGGAGGCGACACTGAAGCTTTCTTT.

The CDR3 protein is CASSDSDRYIRGYTF. CDR3 nucleotides: TGTGCCAGCAGTGATTCGGACAGGTACATCAGGGGCTACACCTTC. The chain joins TRBV6-1 to TRBJ1-2; TRBD1 matches at 7 bases. V was pared by 3 bases and J by 8 bases, with 12 bases of the junction left unmatched. This CDR3 has 15 residues. In germline, CDR1 is MNHNS, CDR2 SASEGT.

This sequence joins TRBV19 and TRBJ2-1; 7 bases line up with TRBD1. CDR1 and CDR2 (germline): LNHDA, SQIVND (reference sequence). The CDR3 sequence is 16 residues long. V shed 1 base, J shed 0 bases, and the junction held 3 bases outside the gene matches. The CDR3 spells CASSIGRQGSYNEQFF. CDR3 bases: TGTGCCAGTAGTATAGGGCGACAGGGCTCCTACAATGAGCAGTTCTTC.

This rearrangement joins TRBV9 to TRBJ1-2; 12 nucleotides align to TRBD1. V lost 0 bases, J lost 4 bases, and 28 bases stayed unmatched. CDR3 length: 24 residues. The germline CDR1 and CDR2 sequences are SGDLS and YYNGEE. CDR3 DNA: TGTGCCAGCAGCGTAGATACTCGGGACAGGGGGCTGAATGCGAGGAGTAAGGTGAGCTATGGCTACACCTTC. This encodes CASSVDTRDRGLNARSKVSYGYTF.

This clone has only a few counts. This chain uses TRBV30 with TRBJ1-1, with D perhaps matching TRBD1 (6 bases). Trimming left V 2 bases short and J 0 bases short, with 16 bases between. Germline CDR1 reads GTSNPN; CDR2 reads SVGIG (reference sequence). The CDR3 is 16 amino acids. The CDR3 DNA reads TGTGCCTGGAGTCTTACGAACAGGGACGTGAACACTGAAGCTTTCTTT. Protein sequence: CAWSLTNRDVNTEAFF.

The CDR3 nucleotides read TGTGCCAGCAGCTTAGGGGACAGACCTAACTATGGCTACACCTTC. It yields the protein CASSLGDRPNYGYTF. The J gene is TRBJ1-2, the V gene TRBV13, with a weak D call TRBD1 (6 bases). The CDR3 totals 15 residues. CDR1 PRHDT and CDR2 FYEKMQ come from the germline V gene (reference sequence). Trimming shortened V by 0 bases and J by 0 bases, and 8 bases separated the two germline ends. The full variable domain, rest sourced from reference TRBV13 and TRBJ1-2, is AAGVIQSPRHLIKEKRETATLKCYPIPRHDTVYWYQQGPGQDPQFLISFYEKMQSDKGSIPDRFSAQQFSDYHSELNMSSLELGDSALYFCASSLGDRPNYGYTFGSGTRLTVV.

The V gene is TRBV6-5, the J gene TRBJ1-1; D not certain. Trimming took off 6 bases at V and 0 bases at J, with 5 bases between the two ends. The CDR3 runs to 12 residues. The germline CDR1 and CDR2 sequences are MNHEY and SVGAGI. The CDR3 bases are TGTGCCAGCAGCACAGTGAACACTGAAGCTTTCTTT. The encoded protein is CASSTVNTEAFF.

The rearrangement joins TRBV19 to TRBJ2-6; TRBD2 might be the D (5 bases). The CDR3 runs to 14 residues. Trimming shortened V by 6 bases and J by 3 bases, and 9 bases separated the two germline ends. Germline V gives CDR1 LNHDA, CDR2 SQIVND (reference sequence). CDR3 bases: TGTGCCAGTAGCCCCGAGGGTGGGGCCAACGTCCTGACTTTC. This gives the protein CASSPEGGANVLTF.

The chain couples TRBV6-1 to TRBJ2-3; perhaps TRBD2 as D (5 bases). V lost 0 bases, J lost 1 base, and 5 bases lay in between. The CDR3 runs to 14 residues. CDR1 is MNHNS, CDR2 SASEGT, per germline. CDR3 in amino acids: CASSEAGGTDTQYF. The CDR3 nucleotides read TGTGCCAGCAGTGAAGCGGGAGGCACAGATACGCAGTATTTT.

This clone showed up just once. The V and J genes are TRBV7-2 and TRBJ1-1; 7 positions agree with TRBD1. From germline, CDR1 is SGHTA and CDR2 FQGNSA. V lost 1 base to trimming and J lost 2 bases; unmatched junction nucleotides: 13. This CDR3 spans 18 amino acids. The chain's CDR3 is CASSLVGPGTELNTEAFF. The CDR3 nucleotides read TGTGCCAGCAGCTTAGTTGGCCCCGGGACAGAGCTAAACACTGAAGCTTTCTTT.

In its sample, this clone was seen a few times. V is TRBV7-2 and J is TRBJ2-1; 9 bases are shared with TRBD1. The junction had 12 bases not matched to a gene; V was cut back by 5 bases and J by 10 bases. Germline CDR1 is SGHTA and CDR2 is FQGNSA. CDR3 size: 15 residues. The CDR3 loop is CASSPEADRGREQFF. CDR3 sequence (DNA): TGTGCCAGCAGCCCAGAGGCGGACAGGGGTCGCGAGCAGTTCTTC.

The V call is TRBV5-1, the J call TRBJ2-2, with 9 bases fitting TRBD2. The CDR3 totals 16 residues. Germline trimming cut 0 bases from V and 7 bases from J; bases unmatched to any gene: 7. Germline CDR1 is SGHRS and CDR2 is YFSETQ. CDR3 in DNA: TGCGCCAGCAGCTTGGCCGGCGGGGGGGCCGGCGGGGAGCTGTTTTTT. Amino acids: CASSLAGGGAGGELFF. Using reference TRBV5-1 and TRBJ2-2 for the parts outside the CDR3, the full variable domain is KAGVTQTPRYLIKTRGQQVTLSCSPISGHRSVSWYQQTPGQGLQFLFEYFSETQRNKGNFPGRFSGRQFSNSRSEMNVSTLELGDSALYLCASSLAGGGAGGELFFGEGSRLTVL.

This chain links TRBV4-1 with TRBJ2-3, with D perhaps TRBD2 (6 bases). The CDR3 sequence is 16 residues long. V was pared by 1 base and J by 1 base, with 12 bases between. CDR1 and CDR2 (germline): MGHRA, YSYEKL. The CDR3 is CASSQGASERTDTQYF. In nucleotides, the CDR3 is TGCGCCAGCAGCCAAGGGGCTAGCGAGCGCACAGATACGCAGTATTTT.

This sequence joins TRBV5-1 and TRBJ2-6, with 7 bases identical to TRBD1. The CDR3 has 15 residues. The trim removed 0 bases at V and 11 bases at J, leaving 8 bases unmatched. CDR1 SGHRS and CDR2 YFSETQ come from the germline V gene. The CDR3 protein is CASSLDRGVGDVLTF. The CDR3 DNA sequence: TGCGCCAGCAGCTTGGACAGGGGTGTTGGGGACGTCCTGACTTTC.